The clone carrying this T cell receptor (beta chain) came up a few times. As yet, its antigen is unknown. Every donor gave approximately 10 milliliters of peripheral blood. Primed by a sample-barcoded 5' primer and a J-beta primer mix, a second PCR proceeded for about 6 to 12 cycles. TCRdb analysed the 5' RACE reads with MiXCR anew, one entry per CDR3 protein. The sample holds roughly 1.5 million distinct CDR3 sequences, roughly 43% seen once. The sample is drawn from a study of blood T cells in healthy people across ages. Deletions cut 3 bases from V and 0 bases from J, with 12 bases between. The CDR3 loop spans 16 amino acids. The germline V gene has CDR1 LGHNA and CDR2 YSLEER. Broader study findings: Investigators viewed diversity estimates from one million T cells as underestimates, the study reported.

The sample taken for sequencing was blood. J is TRBJ2-1 and V is TRBV4-3; TRBD2 is a possible D gene (6 bases). The clonotype was recovered from a young woman in good health. CDR3 sequence reads: CASSHPSSASYNEQFF. DNA for the CDR3: TGCGCCAGCAGCCACCCCTCTAGCGCCTCCTACAATGAGCAGTTCTTC.